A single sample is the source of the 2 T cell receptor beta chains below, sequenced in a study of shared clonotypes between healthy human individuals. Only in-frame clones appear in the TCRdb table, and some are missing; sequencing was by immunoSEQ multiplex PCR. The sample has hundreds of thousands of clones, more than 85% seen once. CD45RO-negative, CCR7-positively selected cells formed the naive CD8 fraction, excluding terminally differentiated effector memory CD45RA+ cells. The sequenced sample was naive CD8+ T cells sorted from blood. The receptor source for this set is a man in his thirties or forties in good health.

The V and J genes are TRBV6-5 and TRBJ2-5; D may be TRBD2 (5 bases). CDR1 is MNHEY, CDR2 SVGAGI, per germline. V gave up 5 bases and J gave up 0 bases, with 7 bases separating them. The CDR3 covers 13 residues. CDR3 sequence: CASSPGDQETQYF. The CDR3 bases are TGTGCCAGCAGTCCCGGGGACCAAGAGACCCAGTACTTC.

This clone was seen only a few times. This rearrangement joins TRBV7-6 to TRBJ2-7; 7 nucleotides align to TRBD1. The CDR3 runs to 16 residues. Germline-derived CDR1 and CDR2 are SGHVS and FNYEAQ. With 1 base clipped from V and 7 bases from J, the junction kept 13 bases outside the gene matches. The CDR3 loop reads CASSLDRTGTDREQYF. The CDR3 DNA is TGTGCCAGCAGCTTAGACCGGACAGGTACGGATCGGGAGCAGTACTTC.